The text below deals with one T cell receptor beta chain. This may come from a read error, since a much larger clone is one base off. Amplification yielded TCR beta CDR3 regions, with RNA transcripts as the source. RT-PCR in the first round (using the HTBI primer set) targeted the TCR CDR3. A single record per CDR3 protein comes from TCRdb applying MiXCR to the multiplex PCR reads. The table shows under 350,000 distinct CDR3 sequences, with roughly 13% occurring only once. The CDR3 consists of 14 residues. The ends were cut back, 0 bases at V and 6 bases at J, with 9 bases in the middle. Germline V gives CDR1 KGHSH, CDR2 LQKENI. These data come from a study of T cells in Graves' hyperthyroidism and ophthalmopathy. Patients aged 18 to 65 with hyperthyroidism were newly diagnosed, with duration under 2 months.

V gene TRBV18 combines with J gene TRBJ2-1; D gene unclear. The origin of this receptor is a woman in her thirties or forties with Graves' hyperthyroidism. The sequenced sample consisted of blood. CDR3 sequence: CASSPPPTVNEQFF. As DNA, the CDR3 is TGTGCCAGCTCACCACCGCCCACCGTCAATGAGCAGTTCTTC.